There are many counts of the clone carrying this T cell receptor (beta chain). The antigen remains unidentified. Sample time point: persistent/refractory GD, antithyroid drugs over 5 years with positive TRAb. Researchers made the TCR library from RNA that was extracted from PBMCs. Relying on iRepertoire HTBI primers and Arm-PCR of CDR3 regions, the team built TCR beta libraries. As processed by the authors: Taken together, the samples had 62 TRBV and around 14 TRBJ segments identified. MiXCR, applied by TCRdb to the multiplex PCR reads, yields one record per CDR3 protein. TCRdb, rather than the study authors, made the V and J calls. The repertoire holds 300,000 to 500,000 distinct CDR3 sequences, 20% seen once, with less than 25% in the top ten. The entry originates in a study of regulatory T cells in long-lasting Graves disease. General observations from the study: The study found TRBV28, TRBJ1-2 and TRBJ2-5 favored in persistent disease.

The CDR3 spans 15 residues. V lost 4 bases to trimming and J lost 1 base, with 10 bases between them. Germline V gene lookup returns CDR1 MDHEN and CDR2 SYDVKM. V usage is TRBV28 and J usage is TRBJ2-2; the D is unclear. Sequencing used peripheral blood mononuclear cells (PBMCs), obtained when the disease was refractory, from a patient treated with antithyroid drugs. This receptor was identified in a female donor with Graves disease. Written as DNA, the CDR3 is TGTGCCAGCAGTTCCCCCAGCCTGAACACCGGGGAGCTGTTTTTT. Protein sequence: CASSSPSLNTGELFF.